Following are 15 T cell receptor beta chains from one sample sequenced in a study of blood T cells in healthy people across ages. Sample-barcoded 5' priming and a J-beta primer mix drove a second PCR of roughly 6 to 12 cycles. TCRdb called the 5' RACE reads again in MiXCR, with one record for every CDR3 protein. Of approximately 730,000 distinct CDR3 sequences listed, roughly 53% were seen once; the top ten hold under 50%. Specimen: blood. These receptors were collected from a man older than 75 in good health.

The chain links TRBV7-2 to TRBJ1-2, with 10 bases identical to TRBD1. The CDR3 extends over 14 amino acids. Germline V lookup: CDR1 SGHTA, CDR2 FQGNSA. V shed 5 bases, J shed 2 bases, and the junction held 2 bases outside the gene matches. CDR3 protein: CASSEGQGNYGYTF. The CDR3 nucleotides read TGTGCCAGCAGCGAGGGACAGGGGAACTATGGCTACACCTTC.

In its sample, this clonotype was seen a few times. This could be a read error, since a much larger clone is one nucleotide away. The J gene is TRBJ2-7, the V gene TRBV7-2, with D possibly being TRBD2 (5 bases). The V end lost 4 bases, the J end lost 7 bases, and 20 bases lay between the germline ends. Germline V CDR1 and CDR2: SGHTA, FQGNSA. The CDR3 is 15 amino acids. The DNA for the CDR3 is TGTGCCAGCAGCTATGGAGGATCGAGGAACAATGAGCAGTACTTC. Residues: CASSYGGSRNNEQYF.

The chain has TRBV5-1 and TRBJ2-1; D gene unclear. The CDR3 consists of 15 residues. The V end lost 2 bases, the J end lost 2 bases, and 11 bases lay between the germline ends. CDR1 and CDR2 from the germline V gene are SGHRS and YFSETQ. CDR3 DNA: TGCGCCAGCAGCTTTACGAACAACCCCTACAATGAGCAGTTCTTC. Its protein is CASSFTNNPYNEQFF.

This clonotype was recorded many times. The chain has TRBV18 and TRBJ2-7; TRBD2 agrees at 11 bases. J gave up 6 bases and V 3 bases, and 10 bases lay outside the gene matches. Per germline, CDR1 KGHSH and CDR2 LQKENI. The CDR3 loop spans 16 amino acids. CDR3 nucleotide sequence: TGTGCCAGCTCACCGGGTTTAGCGGGAGGGCAGCGCGAGCAGTACTTC. Translating gives CASSPGLAGGQREQYF.

This chain joins TRBV18 and TRBJ2-6, with 10 bases lining up with TRBD1. This CDR3 spans 17 amino acids. Losses at the gene ends were 3 bases for V and 3 bases for J; bases not matched to a gene: 5. CDR1 is KGHSH and CDR2 is LQKENI in the germline V gene. CDR3: CASSPTTGGVGANVLTF. As DNA, the CDR3 is TGTGCCAGCTCACCTACGACAGGGGGCGTTGGGGCCAACGTCCTGACTTTC. Full variable domain (missing parts from reference TRBV18 and TRBJ2-6): NAGVMQNPRHLVRRRGQEARLRCSPMKGHSHVYWYRQLPEEGLKFMVYLQKENIIDESGMPKERFSAEFPKEGPSILRIQQVVRGDSAAYFCASSPTTGGVGANVLTFGAGSRLTVL.

This clonotype occurred a few times. V gene TRBV6-5 combines with J gene TRBJ2-3; 9 nucleotides agree with TRBD2. Germline CDR1 is MNHEY and CDR2 is SVGAGI. This CDR3 has 13 residues. The CDR3 bases are TGTGGGGTGACTAGCGGACTCACAGATACGCAGTATTTT. It is translated as CGVTSGLTDTQYF.

This clonotype was counted many times. The rearrangement links TRBV10-1 to TRBJ2-1, with D possibly TRBD2 on 6 matching bases. The CDR3 length is 13 residues. V was trimmed by 5 bases and J by 5 bases, leaving 10 bases between them. The germline gives CDR1 WNHNN, CDR2 SYGVQD (reference sequence). CDR3 in amino acids: CASSTGLNNEQFF. CDR3 DNA: TGCGCCAGCAGTACGGGACTCAACAATGAGCAGTTCTTC.

This clonotype has just a few counts. The chain is built from TRBV7-4 and TRBJ2-4; 7 nucleotides agree with TRBD1. The J segment lost 2 bases and the V segment lost 6 bases, leaving 13 bases of the junction unmatched. Germline loops: CDR1 SGHVT, CDR2 SQSDAQ. This CDR3 is built from 17 residues. CDR3 nucleotides: TGTGCCAGCAGGGGGAGAACAGGGGCACAATCCAAAAACATTCAGTACTTC. Encoded protein: CASRGRTGAQSKNIQYF.

This clonotype was seen more than once but under ten times. This sequence joins TRBV5-1 and TRBJ2-7, with no clear D. V gave up 3 bases and J gave up 5 bases, with 15 bases separating them. Germline CDR1 and CDR2: SGHRS and YFSETQ. CDR3 length: 14 amino acids. The CDR3, as DNA: TGCGCCAGCAGCTCAGGAGCATACTACGACGAGCAGTACTTC. Protein product: CASSSGAYYDEQYF.

This clonotype was picked up one time. This chain links TRBV29-1 with TRBJ2-3, with D unresolved. This CDR3 is 14 amino acids long. V lost 1 base to trimming and J lost 0 bases, with 8 bases between them. Germline loops: CDR1 SQVTM, CDR2 ANQGSEA. CDR3 residues: CSVEGQPSTDTQYF. The CDR3 DNA sequence: TGCAGCGTTGAAGGTCAGCCGAGCACAGATACGCAGTATTTT.

The chain is built from TRBV12-3 or TRBV12-4 and TRBJ2-3; 10 nucleotides agree with TRBD2. The J segment lost 2 bases and the V segment lost 6 bases, leaving 14 bases of the junction unmatched. The CDR3 is made up of 18 amino acids. Here the CDR3 DNA reads TGTGCCAGCAGGAGAGGGTCTAGCGGGAGAGGTTTCACAGATACGCAGTATTTT. This encodes CASRRGSSGRGFTDTQYF.

The chain combines TRBV6-6 with TRBJ1-5; D is uncertain. V lost 2 bases and J 6 bases, leaving 8 bases between the germline ends. There are 13 residues in the CDR3. The germline V gene encodes CDR1 MNHNY and CDR2 SVGAGI (reference sequence). The CDR3 loop is CASSYEGSQPQHF. CDR3 DNA: TGTGCCAGCAGTTACGAGGGTAGTCAGCCCCAGCATTTT.

CDR3 amino acids: CSVEVASGGYSGANVLTF. CDR3 nucleotide sequence: TGCAGCGTTGAGGTAGCTAGCGGGGGATACTCTGGGGCCAACGTCCTGACTTTC. The chain employs TRBV29-1 and TRBJ2-6; TRBD2 matches at 10 bases. V lost 3 bases, J lost 0 bases, and 8 bases stayed unmatched. CDR3 size: 18 residues. Per the germline V gene, CDR1 is SQVTM and CDR2 is ANQGSEA. Full variable domain (remainder filled in from reference TRBV29-1 and TRBJ2-6): SAVISQKPSRDICQRGTSLTIQCQVDSQVTMMFWYRQQPGQSLTLIATANQGSEATYESGFVIDKFPISRPNLTFSTLTVSNMSPEDSSIYLCSVEVASGGYSGANVLTFGAGSRLTVL.

The chain recombines TRBV7-3 with TRBJ2-3; 8 nucleotides line up with TRBD2. The V and J ends lost 5 bases and 5 bases, in that order; junction bases with no gene match: 12. In germline, CDR1 is SGHTA, CDR2 FQGTGA. The CDR3 sequence is 16 residues long. The CDR3 sequence is CASSQGGLGSRDTQYF. Here the CDR3 DNA reads TGTGCCAGCAGCCAAGGGGGACTAGGTTCTCGAGATACGCAGTATTTT. The full variable domain, with the rest looked up from reference TRBV7-3 and TRBJ2-3, is GAGVSQTPSNKVTEKGKYVELRCDPISGHTALYWYRQSLGQGPEFLIYFQGTGAADDSGLPNDRFFAVRPEGSVSTLKIQRTERGDSAVYLCASSQGGLGSRDTQYFGPGTRLTVL.

This clonotype turned up a few times. V is TRBV12-3 or TRBV12-4 and J is TRBJ2-1; no definite D call. The V gene lost 5 bases and the J gene lost 7 bases, with 9 bases spanning the gap. The CDR3 is made up of 12 amino acids. The CDR3 protein is CASSPFGNEQFF. Written as DNA, the CDR3 is TGTGCCAGCAGTCCCTTTGGGAATGAGCAGTTCTTC.